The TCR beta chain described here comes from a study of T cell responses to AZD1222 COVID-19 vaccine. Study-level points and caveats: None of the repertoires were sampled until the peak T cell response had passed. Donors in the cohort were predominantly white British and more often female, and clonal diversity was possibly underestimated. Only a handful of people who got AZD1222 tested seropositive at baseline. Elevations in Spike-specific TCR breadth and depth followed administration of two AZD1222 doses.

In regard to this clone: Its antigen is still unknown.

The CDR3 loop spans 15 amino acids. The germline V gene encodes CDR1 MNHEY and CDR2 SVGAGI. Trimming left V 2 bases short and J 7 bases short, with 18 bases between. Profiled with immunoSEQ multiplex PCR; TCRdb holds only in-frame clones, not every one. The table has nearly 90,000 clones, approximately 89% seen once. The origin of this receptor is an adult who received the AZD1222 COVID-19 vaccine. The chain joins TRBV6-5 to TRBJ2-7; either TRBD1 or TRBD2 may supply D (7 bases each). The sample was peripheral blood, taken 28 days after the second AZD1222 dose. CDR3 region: CASSYREGANREQYF. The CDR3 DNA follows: TGTGCCAGCAGTTACAGGGAGGGGGCGAATCGGGAGCAGTACTTC.